These 4 T cell receptor beta chains were sequenced from one sample in a study of spatial heterogeneity in lung cancer. Time point in this sample: sample taken at primary tumor resection. In each case, whole RNA from tumor, nontumor lung or frozen PBMC was sequenced unsorted. One entry per CDR3 protein results from TCRdb running MiXCR on the 5' RACE reads. This sample yields 3,700 or so distinct CDR3 sequences, of which about 53% are seen a single time; over 60% belongs to the top ten. The material sequenced was PBMCs, taken at surgery. The receptors derive from a female donor with early-stage non-small cell lung cancer.

As concerns this clonotype: With the library built for alpha chains, this beta chain is off target and its frequency is not meaningful. The chain is built from TRBV12-5 and TRBJ2-2, with TRBD2 identical over 8 bases. Germline V lookup: CDR1 LGHNT, CDR2 FRNRAP. This CDR3 has 16 residues. V dropped 7 bases and J dropped 4; count of bases not matched to a gene: 11. CDR3 residues: CASASRPGGITGELFF. In DNA form, the CDR3 reads TGTGCTAGTGCCTCGAGACCGGGAGGGATCACCGGGGAGCTGTTTTTT.

A word on this clonotype: The library was built for alpha chains, so this beta chain is an off-target read and its size means little. The rearrangement links TRBV3-1 to TRBJ2-6; D gene uncertain. The CDR3 runs 15 residues. CDR1 and CDR2 from the germline V gene are LGHDT and YNNKEL (reference sequence). Trimming shortened V by 1 base and J by 4 bases, and 8 bases separated the two germline ends. The DNA for the CDR3 is TGTGCCAGCAGCCAAGGGGGTCACGGGGCCAACGTCCTGACTTTC. As protein: CASSQGGHGANVLTF.

Of note for this clonotype: As an off-target read in a library built for alpha chains, this beta chain has a frequency of little significance. This chain links TRBV19 with TRBJ2-1; 7 nucleotides align to TRBD2. In germline, CDR1 is LNHDA, CDR2 SQIVND (reference sequence). The CDR3 runs to 14 residues. V was clipped by 10 bases and J by 2 bases; unmatched bases: 8. CDR3 residues: CATRRGGAYNEQFF. In nucleotides, the CDR3 is TGTGCCACTCGGAGGGGAGGGGCCTACAATGAGCAGTTCTTC.

To note about this clonotype: Found in a library prepared for alpha chains, this beta chain is an off-target read, and its abundance has little meaning. The gene calls are TRBV9 and TRBJ2-5; D may match TRBD1 or TRBD2 (5 bases each). Germline V gives CDR1 SGDLS, CDR2 YYNGEE. The V and J ends lost 0 bases and 6 bases respectively, with 12 bases between them. The CDR3 loop spans 14 amino acids. The CDR3 bases are TGTGCCAGCAGCGTAGGCGAGGGGTGGCAGACCCAGTACTTC. Protein sequence: CASSVGEGWQTQYF.